This T cell receptor beta chain was identified during a study of Ad26.COV2.S vaccination and SARS-CoV-2 variants. Noted treatment: some 19 received Ad26.COV2.S at low or high dose, single or two shots; 5 received placebo; per-sample allocation not given. Repertoires come from day 63 after the first vaccine or placebo injection. CDR3 length: 14 residues. Trimming removed 1 base from V and 3 bases from J, with 7 bases in between. CDR1 and CDR2 from the germline V gene are LNHNV and YYDKDF (reference sequence). Sequenced by immunoSEQ multiplex PCR; TCRdb stores in-frame clones only, minus some. The profile shows over 400,000 clones, about nine tenths of them singletons.

The sequencing used peripheral blood, collected in a trial of Ad26.COV2.S vaccine versus placebo. The chain recombines TRBV15 with TRBJ2-1; TRBD2 might be the D (6 bases). This TCR came from a person aged 18-60 years who received the Ad26.COV2.S COVID-19 vaccine or a placebo. CDR3 nucleotide sequence: TGTGCCACCAGCAGAGGGGACTTCTACAATGAGCAGTTCTTC. Its protein product is CATSRGDFYNEQFF.